Each of the 6 T cell receptor beta chains below was sequenced from the same sample in a study of blood T cell repertoires in COVID-19. Produced via immunoSEQ multiplex PCR; TCRdb's table is partial and in-frame only. The sample yields about 420,000 clones, 80% to 90% seen once. Sequenced: peripheral blood. The source is a man aged 18 to 35 with COVID-19, enrolled during active disease.

The chain combines TRBV6-5 with TRBJ1-3; D not certain. This CDR3 comprises 13 residues. V was shortened by 2 bases and J by 3 bases, with 5 bases between the two germline ends. Germline values: CDR1 MNHEY, CDR2 SVGAGI. CDR3 in amino acids: CASSYQIGNTIYF. The CDR3 coding sequence is TGTGCCAGCAGTTACCAGATTGGAAACACCATATATTTT.

This rearrangement joins TRBV2 to TRBJ1-5; D ambiguous. Germline V gives CDR1 SNHLY, CDR2 FYNNEI. This CDR3 has 14 residues. The V and J ends lost 8 bases and 5 bases respectively, with 16 bases between them. This CDR3 reads CASDQDRRDQPQHF. As DNA, the CDR3 is TGTGCCAGCGACCAAGATCGCCGGGATCAGCCCCAGCATTTT.

This clone was recorded only once. Other DNA sequences of this sample code for an identical CDR3. The chain joins TRBV19 to TRBJ1-6; possible D gene TRBD1, 5 bases. Germline-derived CDR1 and CDR2 are LNHDA and SQIVND (reference sequence). CDR3 length equals 14 residues. Trimming left V 3 bases short and J 7 bases short, with 10 bases between. The CDR3 reads CASSISGANSPLHF. The DNA of the CDR3 is TGTGCCAGTAGTATTTCTGGGGCGAATTCACCCCTCCACTTT.

The V and J genes are TRBV11-3 and TRBJ2-1; D gene ambiguous. The CDR3 runs to 16 residues. Germline assignment: CDR1 SGHNT and CDR2 YENEEA. With 2 bases removed from V and 0 bases from J, the gap between germline ends came to 11 bases. CDR3 coding DNA: TGTGCCAGCAGCTTAAAACTCACTGCCTCCTACAATGAGCAGTTCTTC. It translates to CASSLKLTASYNEQFF.

CDR3 residues: CATSPGEGTEAFF. CDR3 nucleotides: TGTGCCACCTCCCCCGGGGAGGGGACTGAAGCTTTCTTT. The J gene is TRBJ1-1, the V gene TRBV2; D is possibly TRBD1 (5 bases). The CDR3 has 13 residues. The germline V and J ends were trimmed by 10 bases and 5 bases, with 17 bases remaining between them. From germline, CDR1 is SNHLY and CDR2 FYNNEI.

The chain is built from TRBV27 and TRBJ2-7; 9 bases are a match to TRBD2. V was pared by 5 bases and J by 1 base, with 6 bases of the junction left unmatched. The CDR3 runs to 15 residues. CDR1 and CDR2 from the germline V gene are MNHEY and SMNVEV (reference sequence). The CDR3 DNA reads as TGTGCCAGCAGTCTAATAGCGGGAGATTCCTACGAGCAGTACTTC. Translating it yields CASSLIAGDSYEQYF.